The clone carrying this TCR beta chain was seen only a few times. Its antigen remains unidentified. The data were taken from a study of cytomegalovirus exposure and HLA in healthy donors. Study details: Clustering assigned about 79% of the 350 to 400 genotyped donors to the Caucasian-associated ancestry cluster. General study results and limits: Reportedly, TCR beta sequences accurately predicted HLA-A and HLA-B alleles in most subjects. TCR beta V- and J-gene trimming, according to a later analysis, was linked to a missense DCLRE1C variant. Most TCR sequences proved rare, with some public TCRs found in many donors.

The CDR3 is 15 amino acids. From germline, CDR1 is SGDLS and CDR2 YYNGEE. J lost 4 bases, V lost 0 bases, and 6 bases had no gene match. PCR employed 60 Vbeta and 13 Jbeta primers. The repertoire was sequenced with immunoSEQ multiplex PCR; TCRdb's copy has only in-frame clones and lacks some. The repertoire has some 190,000 clones, just over 75% of them found once; the top ten carry over 1.1%. Sequencing was carried out using PBMCs. This TCR was sampled from a man between 18 and 29 years old in good health and CMV-seronegative. The J gene is TRBJ2-7, the V gene TRBV9; 8 nucleotides align to TRBD2. CDR3 residues: CASSVGLSGGYEQYF. The CDR3 region has the DNA TGTGCCAGCAGCGTAGGTCTGAGCGGGGGTTACGAGCAGTACTTC.